These 22 T cell receptor beta chains came from one sample sequenced in a study of blood T cell repertoires in COVID-19. Data came from immunoSEQ multiplex PCR; TCRdb stores just in-frame clones and leaves some out. The sample consists of some 270,000 clones, about 84% of them appearing once. The sample taken for sequencing was peripheral blood. These receptors came from a woman older than 75 with COVID-19, enrolled during active disease.

This sequence joins TRBV18 and TRBJ1-5, with D unclear. Looked up from germline, CDR1 is KGHSH and CDR2 is LQKENI. The CDR3 totals 14 residues. V lost 3 bases to trimming and J lost 0 bases, with 6 bases between them. CDR3 loop: CASSPGSSNQPQHF. CDR3 sequence (DNA): TGTGCCAGCTCACCGGGCAGTAGCAATCAGCCCCAGCATTTT. Using reference TRBV18 and TRBJ1-5 for the parts outside the CDR3, the full variable domain is NAGVMQNPRHLVRRRGQEARLRCSPMKGHSHVYWYRQLPEEGLKFMVYLQKENIIDESGMPKERFSAEFPKEGPSILRIQQVVRGDSAAYFCASSPGSSNQPQHFGDGTRLSIL.

Concerning this clone: This could be a read error, since a much larger clone is one nucleotide away. This same CDR3 is encoded by further DNA sequences in the sample. The CDR3 DNA is TGCGCCAGCAGCTTGGACAGAGCTAACTATGGCTACACCTTC. Translating gives CASSLDRANYGYTF. The chain employs TRBV5-1 and TRBJ1-2; D is ambiguous. The CDR3 runs 14 residues. Germline CDR1 and CDR2: SGHRS and YFSETQ. V lost 0 bases to trimming and J lost 0 bases, with 6 bases between them. The variable domain in full, completed from reference TRBV5-1 and TRBJ1-2, reads KAGVTQTPRYLIKTRGQQVTLSCSPISGHRSVSWYQQTPGQGLQFLFEYFSETQRNKGNFPGRFSGRQFSNSRSEMNVSTLELGDSALYLCASSLDRANYGYTFGSGTRLTVV.

This clone was observed a single time. V gene TRBV5-6 combines with J gene TRBJ1-6; no reliable D call. Trimming took off 0 bases at V and 7 bases at J, with 8 bases between the two ends. Germline-derived CDR1 and CDR2 are SGHDT and YYEEEE. The CDR3 has 14 amino acids. CDR3 region: CASSLGQENSPLHF. CDR3 in DNA: TGTGCCAGCAGCTTGGGGCAGGAAAATTCACCCCTCCACTTT.

In its sample, this clone was seen once. The V call is TRBV29-1, the J call TRBJ1-2; D may be TRBD1 (5 bases). The CDR3 totals 12 residues. The V end was cut by 3 bases, the J end by 8 bases, with 13 bases between. Germline V CDR1 and CDR2: SQVTM, ANQGSEA. The CDR3 is CSVEKGIGGYTF. The CDR3 DNA sequence: TGCAGCGTTGAGAAGGGGATCGGGGGCTACACCTTC.

The genes are TRBV4-1 and TRBJ1-1; D possibly corresponds to TRBD1 (5 bases). The ends were cut back, 0 bases at V and 0 bases at J, with 20 bases in the middle. Germline CDR1 is MGHRA and CDR2 is YSYEKL. There are 19 residues in the CDR3. The CDR3: CASSQDPQGRVGMNTEAFF. The CDR3 nucleotides are TGCGCCAGCAGCCAAGATCCTCAGGGTAGGGTGGGGATGAACACTGAAGCTTTCTTT.

The V and J genes are TRBV3-1 (or the pseudogene TRBV3-2) and TRBJ2-4, with 10 bases identical to TRBD2. Germline lookup yields CDR1 LGHDT and CDR2 YNNKEL (reference sequence). CDR3 length: 16 residues. The trim removed 4 bases at V and 2 bases at J, leaving 5 bases unmatched. The CDR3 loop is CASSLGTSDTKNIQYF. Here the CDR3 DNA reads TGTGCCAGCAGCCTAGGGACTAGCGATACCAAAAACATTCAGTACTTC.

The chain has TRBV20-1 and TRBJ2-7; D call uncertain. The CDR3 is made up of 10 amino acids. V was cut by 7 bases and J by 9 bases, with 13 bases left in between. Germline V lookup: CDR1 DFQATT, CDR2 SNEGSKA (reference sequence). This chain's CDR3 is CSVRQDRQYV. CDR3 nucleotide sequence: TGCAGTGTTCGCCAGGATCGGCAGTACGTC.

This clone has only one observation. The sample holds other DNA sequences that translate to the same CDR3. The chain is built from TRBV5-1 and TRBJ1-2; 8 bases fit TRBD1. Germline V gene data show CDR1 as SGHRS and CDR2 as YFSETQ. This CDR3 comprises 13 residues. V lost 2 bases and J lost 5; bases outside the gene matches: 2. The CDR3 sequence: CASSFGTGYGYTF. The CDR3 DNA reads TGCGCCAGCAGCTTCGGGACAGGATATGGCTACACCTTC.

The chain recombines TRBV6-2 or TRBV6-3 with TRBJ2-7; no definite D call. The V end lost 4 bases, the J end lost 2 bases, and 9 bases lay between the germline ends. This CDR3 contains 13 residues. Germline CDR1 MNHEY, CDR2 SVGEGT. The CDR3 sequence is CASSSPGAYEQYF. In DNA form, the CDR3 reads TGTGCCAGCAGTTCCCCCGGAGCCTACGAGCAGTACTTC.

CDR3 in amino acids: CASSYRQGMLQPQHF. The CDR3 region has the DNA TGTGCCAGCAGTTACCGACAGGGGATGCTGCAGCCCCAGCATTTT. The chain uses TRBV6-5 and TRBJ1-5, with 8 bases identical to TRBD1. The CDR3 spans 15 residues. The J segment lost 7 bases and the V segment lost 2 bases, leaving 7 bases of the junction unmatched. Per the germline V gene, CDR1 is MNHEY and CDR2 is SVGAGI.

The genes are TRBV5-1 and TRBJ2-3; TRBD1 is a possible D gene (8 bases). V lost 0 bases and J lost 2, with 13 bases in between. The CDR3 consists of 16 residues. Germline V gene sequence: CDR1 SGHRS, CDR2 YFSETQ. The CDR3 DNA sequence: TGCGCCAGCAGCTTGGGGGAGGGACAGGCCACAGATACGCAGTATTTT. Residues: CASSLGEGQATDTQYF.

This sequence joins TRBV4-2 and TRBJ1-1; 7 positions agree with TRBD1. The CDR3 length is 15 residues. V trimming: 2 bases; J trimming: 0 bases; junction bases outside the gene matches: 3. Germline V gene lookup returns CDR1 LGHNA and CDR2 YNFKEQ. CDR3 amino acids: CASSQPTGMNTEAFF. CDR3 coding DNA: TGTGCCAGCAGCCAACCGACAGGGATGAACACTGAAGCTTTCTTT.

The rearrangement uses TRBV10-2 and TRBJ2-7, with 7 bases aligning to TRBD2. The CDR3 contains 15 residues. CDR1 and CDR2 from the germline V gene are WSHSY and SAAADI. V shed 2 bases, J shed 0 bases, and the junction held 4 bases outside the gene matches. The CDR3 spells CASSERQRGSYEQYV. CDR3 bases: TGCGCCAGCAGTGAGCGGCAGCGGGGCTCCTACGAGCAGTACGTC.

The rearrangement uses TRBV3-1 (or the pseudogene TRBV3-2) and TRBJ1-3; TRBD1 matches at 8 bases. The CDR3 covers 15 residues. The V gene's germline CDR1 is LGHDT and CDR2 YNNKEL (reference sequence). V trimming: 4 bases; J trimming: 4 bases; junction bases outside the gene matches: 6. The CDR3 DNA sequence: TGTGCCAGCAGCCTCGGACAGGGTAACGGAAACACCATATATTTT. It translates to CASSLGQGNGNTIYF.

For this clone: Mismatch with germline at one junction end may stem from a read error. The chain recombines TRBV5-1 with TRBJ2-2; 10 nucleotides line up with TRBD2. This CDR3 contains 18 residues. CDR1 is SGHRS, CDR2 YFSETQ, per germline. The CDR3, as DNA: TGCGCCAGCAGCTTAGCCCCTAGCGGGGGTGCGAACACCGGAGAGCTGTTTTTT. Residues: CASSLAPSGGANTGELFF.

The chain recombines TRBV6-5 with TRBJ1-6; 10 nucleotides match TRBD1. The ends lost 6 bases at V and 7 bases at J; junction bases unmatched: 3. CDR3 length: 14 residues. CDR1 and CDR2 from the germline V gene are MNHEY and SVGAGI. DNA for the CDR3: TGTGCCAGCAGAGACAGGGGGCGAAATTCACCCCTCCACTTT. It specifies CASRDRGRNSPLHF.

About this clone: Other DNA sequences within the sample encode an identical CDR3. The chain has TRBV7-9 and TRBJ1-1, with D perhaps matching TRBD1 (5 bases). With 4 bases removed from V and 2 bases from J, the gap between germline ends came to 8 bases. Germline-derived CDR1 and CDR2 are SEHNR and FQNEAQ (reference sequence). The CDR3 has 13 residues. In DNA form, the CDR3 reads TGTGCCAGCAGCTACCAGGGCAACACTGAAGCTTTCTTT. Translating it yields CASSYQGNTEAFF.

There are a few counts of this clone. The chain is built from TRBV7-9 and TRBJ1-1; D is possibly TRBD1 (6 bases). CDR3 size: 16 residues. V lost 1 base and J 1 base, leaving 13 bases between the germline ends. The V gene's germline CDR1 is SEHNR and CDR2 FQNEAQ (reference sequence). The CDR3 nucleotides read TGTGCCAGCAGCTTAGGCCGGGACACAAGGAACACTGAAGCTTTCTTT. Protein product: CASSLGRDTRNTEAFF.

The CDR3, as DNA: TGTGCCAGCAGCCGAAGCGGGGACGGGGAGACCCAGTACTTC. Translation: CASSRSGDGETQYF. The chain uses TRBV4-2 and TRBJ2-5; 7 nucleotides align to TRBD2. CDR1 and CDR2 (germline): LGHNA, YNFKEQ. CDR3 length: 14 amino acids. Trimming took 4 bases from V and 5 from J; bases not matched to a gene: 7.

The J gene is TRBJ1-1, the V gene TRBV19; the match to TRBD1 covers 9 bases. With 4 bases clipped from V and 4 bases from J, the junction kept 10 bases outside the gene matches. CDR1 LNHDA and CDR2 SQIVND come from the germline V gene (reference sequence). The CDR3 totals 16 residues. For the CDR3, the DNA is TGTGCCAGTAGTACCCTTCCAGGACAGGGGAGCACTGAAGCTTTCTTT. It specifies CASSTLPGQGSTEAFF.

This clone was counted a few times. The V call is TRBV18, the J call TRBJ1-2; D ambiguous. Germline lookup yields CDR1 KGHSH and CDR2 LQKENI. The CDR3 loop spans 14 amino acids. V was clipped by 2 bases and J by 2 bases, with 9 bases between them. The CDR3 is CASSPFTENYGYTF. The CDR3, as DNA: TGTGCCAGCTCACCATTCACGGAGAACTATGGCTACACCTTC.

The chain combines TRBV5-4 with TRBJ2-5; D gene uncertain. Germline CDR1 is SGHNT and CDR2 is YYREEE (reference sequence). With 2 bases removed from V and 2 bases from J, the gap between germline ends came to 7 bases. The CDR3 covers 13 residues. CDR3 loop: CASSFSKQETQYF. In nucleotides, the CDR3 is TGTGCCAGCAGCTTTTCTAAGCAAGAGACCCAGTACTTC.